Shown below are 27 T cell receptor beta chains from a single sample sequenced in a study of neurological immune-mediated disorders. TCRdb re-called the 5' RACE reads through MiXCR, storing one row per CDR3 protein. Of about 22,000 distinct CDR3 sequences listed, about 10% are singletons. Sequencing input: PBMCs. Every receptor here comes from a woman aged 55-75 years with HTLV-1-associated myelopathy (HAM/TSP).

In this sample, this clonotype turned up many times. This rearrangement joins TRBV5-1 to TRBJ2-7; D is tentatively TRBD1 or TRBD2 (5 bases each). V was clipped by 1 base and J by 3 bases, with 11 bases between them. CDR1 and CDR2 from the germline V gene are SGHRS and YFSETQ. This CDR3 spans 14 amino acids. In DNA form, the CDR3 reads TGCGCCAGCAGCTTGCGGGGCCCCTACTACGAGCAGTACTTC. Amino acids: CASSLRGPYYEQYF. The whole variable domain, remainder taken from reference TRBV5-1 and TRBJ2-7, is KAGVTQTPRYLIKTRGQQVTLSCSPISGHRSVSWYQQTPGQGLQFLFEYFSETQRNKGNFPGRFSGRQFSNSRSEMNVSTLELGDSALYLCASSLRGPYYEQYFGPGTRLTVT.

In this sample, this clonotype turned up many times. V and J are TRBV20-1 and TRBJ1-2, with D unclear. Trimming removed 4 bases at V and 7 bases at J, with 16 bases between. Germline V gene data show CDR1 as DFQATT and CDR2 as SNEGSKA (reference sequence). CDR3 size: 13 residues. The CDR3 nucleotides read TGCAGTGCTAAACTTATGTGGGCGAGTGGCTACACCTTC. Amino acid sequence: CSAKLMWASGYTF.

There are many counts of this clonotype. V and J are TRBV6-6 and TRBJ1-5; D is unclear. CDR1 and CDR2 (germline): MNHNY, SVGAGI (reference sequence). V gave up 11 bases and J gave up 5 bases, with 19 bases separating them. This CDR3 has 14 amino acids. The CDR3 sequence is CASGSWSPDQPQHF. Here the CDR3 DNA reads TGTGCCTCCGGGTCTTGGTCCCCCGATCAGCCCCAGCATTTT.

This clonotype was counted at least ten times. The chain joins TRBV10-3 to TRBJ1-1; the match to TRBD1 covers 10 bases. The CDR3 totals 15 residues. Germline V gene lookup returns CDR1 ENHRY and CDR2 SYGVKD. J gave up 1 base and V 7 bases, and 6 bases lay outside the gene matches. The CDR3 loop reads CAITVTGGPNTEAFF. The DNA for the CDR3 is TGTGCCATCACCGTGACAGGGGGCCCGAACACTGAAGCTTTCTTT.

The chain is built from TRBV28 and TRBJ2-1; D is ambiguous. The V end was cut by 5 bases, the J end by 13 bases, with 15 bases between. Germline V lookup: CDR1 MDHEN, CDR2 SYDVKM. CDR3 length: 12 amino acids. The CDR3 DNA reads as TGTGCCAGCAGTCGGGCCCAAGATACCCAGTTCTTC. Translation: CASSRAQDTQFF.

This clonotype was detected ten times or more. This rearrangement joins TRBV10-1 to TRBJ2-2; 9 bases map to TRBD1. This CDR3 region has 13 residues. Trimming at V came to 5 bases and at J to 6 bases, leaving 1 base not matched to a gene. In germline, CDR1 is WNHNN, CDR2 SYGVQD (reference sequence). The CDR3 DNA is TGCGCCAGCAGTCGGACAGGGGCCGGGGAGCTGTTTTTT. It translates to CASSRTGAGELFF.

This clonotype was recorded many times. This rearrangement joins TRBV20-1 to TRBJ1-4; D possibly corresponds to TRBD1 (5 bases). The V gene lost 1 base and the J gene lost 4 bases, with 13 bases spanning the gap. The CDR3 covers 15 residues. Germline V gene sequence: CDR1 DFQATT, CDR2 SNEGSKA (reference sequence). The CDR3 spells CSARVPWGYNEKLFF. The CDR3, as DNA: TGCAGTGCTAGAGTCCCCTGGGGCTATAATGAAAAACTGTTTTTT.

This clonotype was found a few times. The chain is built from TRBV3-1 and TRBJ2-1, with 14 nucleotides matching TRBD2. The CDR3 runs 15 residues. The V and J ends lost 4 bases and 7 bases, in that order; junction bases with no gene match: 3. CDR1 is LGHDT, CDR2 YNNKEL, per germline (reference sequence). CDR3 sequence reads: CASSRLAGGPNEQFF. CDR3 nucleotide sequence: TGTGCCAGCAGCCGACTAGCGGGGGGGCCTAATGAGCAGTTCTTC.

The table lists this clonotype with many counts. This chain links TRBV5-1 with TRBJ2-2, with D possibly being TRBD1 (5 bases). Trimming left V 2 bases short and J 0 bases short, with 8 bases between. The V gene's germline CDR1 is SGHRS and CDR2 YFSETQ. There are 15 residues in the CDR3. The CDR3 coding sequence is TGCGCCAGCAGCTTAGCGACAGCGAACACCGGGGAGCTGTTTTTT. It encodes CASSLATANTGELFF.

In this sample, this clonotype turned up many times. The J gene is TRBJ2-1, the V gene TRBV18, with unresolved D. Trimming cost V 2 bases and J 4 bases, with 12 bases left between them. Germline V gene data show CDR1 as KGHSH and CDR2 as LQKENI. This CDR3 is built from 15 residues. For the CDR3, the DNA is TGTGCCAGCTCACCAGTTTGGACCAATTACAATGAGCAGTTCTTC. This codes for CASSPVWTNYNEQFF.

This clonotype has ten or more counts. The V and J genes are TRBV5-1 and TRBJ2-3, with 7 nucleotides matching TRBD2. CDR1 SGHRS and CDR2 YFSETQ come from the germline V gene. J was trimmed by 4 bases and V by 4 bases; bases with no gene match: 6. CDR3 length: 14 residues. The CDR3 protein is CASSPAAGADTQYF. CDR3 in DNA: TGCGCCAGCAGCCCAGCCGCGGGGGCAGATACGCAGTATTTT.

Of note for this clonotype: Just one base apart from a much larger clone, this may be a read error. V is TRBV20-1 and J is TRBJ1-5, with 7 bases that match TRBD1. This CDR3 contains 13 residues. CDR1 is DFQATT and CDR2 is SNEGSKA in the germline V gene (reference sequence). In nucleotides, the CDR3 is TGCAGTGCAGAAGACAGGGACGGTCAGACCCAGCATTTT. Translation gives CSAEDRDGQTQHF.

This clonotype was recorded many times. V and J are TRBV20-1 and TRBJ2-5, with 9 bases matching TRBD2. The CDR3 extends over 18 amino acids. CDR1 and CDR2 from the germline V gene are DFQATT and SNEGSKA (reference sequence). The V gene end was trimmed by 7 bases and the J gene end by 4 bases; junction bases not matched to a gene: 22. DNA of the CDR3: TGCAGTGGGCAGGGGGTTGTTGTACGCGGGGGGGCCGTAGAGACCCAGTACTTC. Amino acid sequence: CSGQGVVVRGGAVETQYF.

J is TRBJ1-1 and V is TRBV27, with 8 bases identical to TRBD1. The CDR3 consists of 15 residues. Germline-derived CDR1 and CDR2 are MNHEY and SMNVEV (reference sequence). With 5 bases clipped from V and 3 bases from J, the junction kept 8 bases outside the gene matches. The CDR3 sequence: CASSDRDRRDTEAFF. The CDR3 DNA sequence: TGTGCCAGCAGTGACCGGGACAGGAGGGACACTGAAGCTTTCTTT.

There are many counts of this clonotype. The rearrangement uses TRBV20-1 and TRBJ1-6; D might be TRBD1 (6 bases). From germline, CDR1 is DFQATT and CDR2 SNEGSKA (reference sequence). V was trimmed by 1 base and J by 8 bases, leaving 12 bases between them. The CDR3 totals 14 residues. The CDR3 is CSARGLGAYSPLHF. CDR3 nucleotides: TGCAGTGCTAGAGGGCTGGGGGCATATTCACCCCTCCACTTT.

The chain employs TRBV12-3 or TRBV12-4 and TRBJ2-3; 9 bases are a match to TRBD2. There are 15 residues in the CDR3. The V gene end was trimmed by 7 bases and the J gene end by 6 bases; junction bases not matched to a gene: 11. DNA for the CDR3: TGTGCCAGCAAAAACGGGCGGGGGGGCTCCGATACGCAGTATTTT. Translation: CASKNGRGGSDTQYF.

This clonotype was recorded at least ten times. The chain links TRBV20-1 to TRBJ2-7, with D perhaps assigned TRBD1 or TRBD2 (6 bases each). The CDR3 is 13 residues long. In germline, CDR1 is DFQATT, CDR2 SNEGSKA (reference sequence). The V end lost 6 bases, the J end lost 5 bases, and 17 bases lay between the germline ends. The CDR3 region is CSAERGDRDEQYF. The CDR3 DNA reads TGCAGTGCCGAGAGGGGGGATCGGGACGAGCAGTACTTC.

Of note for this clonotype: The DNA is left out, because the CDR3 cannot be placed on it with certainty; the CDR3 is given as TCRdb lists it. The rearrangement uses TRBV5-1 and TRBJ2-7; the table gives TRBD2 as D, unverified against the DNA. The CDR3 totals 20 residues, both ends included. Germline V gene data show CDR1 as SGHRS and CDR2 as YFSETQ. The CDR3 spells CASSIYLCSVEVTGAYEQYF.

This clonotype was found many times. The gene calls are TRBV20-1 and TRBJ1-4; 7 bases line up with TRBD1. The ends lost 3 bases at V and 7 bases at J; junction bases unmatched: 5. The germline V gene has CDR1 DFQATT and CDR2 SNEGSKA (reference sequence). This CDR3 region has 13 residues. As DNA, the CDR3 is TGCAGTGCTAGTGCCGACAGGGCTGAAAAACTGTTTTTT. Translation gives CSASADRAEKLFF.

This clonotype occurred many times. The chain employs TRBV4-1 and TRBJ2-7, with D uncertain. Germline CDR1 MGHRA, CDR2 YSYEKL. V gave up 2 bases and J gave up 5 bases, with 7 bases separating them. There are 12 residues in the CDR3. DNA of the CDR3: TGCGCCAGCAGCCAACTTTCCGACGAGCAGTACTTC. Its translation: CASSQLSDEQYF.

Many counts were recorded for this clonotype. The CDR3 sequence is CATSRGWQSPMAFF. DNA of the CDR3: TGTGCCACCAGCAGAGGCTGGCAGTCCCCGATGGCTTTCTTT. This sequence joins TRBV15 and TRBJ1-1; no definite D call. Germline V CDR1 and CDR2: LNHNV, YYDKDF (reference sequence). Trimming pared 1 base from V and 11 bases from J, leaving 17 bases between. CDR3 length: 14 amino acids. Using reference TRBV15 and TRBJ1-1 for the parts outside the CDR3, the full variable domain is DAMVIQNPRYQVTQFGKPVTLSCSQTLNHNVMYWYQQKSSQAPKLLFHYYDKDFNNEADTPDNFQSRRPNTSFCFLDIRSPGLGDTAMYLCATSRGWQSPMAFFGQGTRLTVV.

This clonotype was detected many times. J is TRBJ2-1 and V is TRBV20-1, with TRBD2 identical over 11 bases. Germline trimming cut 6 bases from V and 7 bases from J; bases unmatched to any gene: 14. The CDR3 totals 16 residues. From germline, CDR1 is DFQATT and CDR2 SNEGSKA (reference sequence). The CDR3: CSADRLSGGAGNEQFF. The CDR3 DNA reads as TGCAGTGCAGATCGACTTAGCGGGGGGGCGGGTAATGAGCAGTTCTTC.

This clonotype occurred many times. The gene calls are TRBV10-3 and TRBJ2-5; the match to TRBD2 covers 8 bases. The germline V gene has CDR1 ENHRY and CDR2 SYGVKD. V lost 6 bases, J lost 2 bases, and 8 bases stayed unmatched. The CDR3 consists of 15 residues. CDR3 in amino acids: CAISPGLGQQETQYF. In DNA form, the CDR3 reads TGTGCCATCAGCCCGGGACTAGGACAACAAGAGACCCAGTACTTC.

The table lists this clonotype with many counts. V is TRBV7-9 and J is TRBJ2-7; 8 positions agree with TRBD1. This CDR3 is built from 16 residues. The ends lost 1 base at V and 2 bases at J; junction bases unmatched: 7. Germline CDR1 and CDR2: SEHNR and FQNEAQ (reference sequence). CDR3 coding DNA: TGTGCCAGCAGCTTAGGCGGGACAGGAGGAGCCTACGAGCAGTACTTC. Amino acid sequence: CASSLGGTGGAYEQYF.

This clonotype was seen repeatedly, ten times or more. The CDR3 DNA sequence: TGCGCCAGCAGCTTGGAGGGAAATAACTATGGCTACACCTTC. Encoded protein: CASSLEGNNYGYTF. The chain has TRBV5-1 and TRBJ1-2; D is unresolved. The germline V gene has CDR1 SGHRS and CDR2 YFSETQ. The V end lost 0 bases, the J end lost 1 base, and 7 bases lay between the germline ends. This CDR3 is 14 amino acids long.

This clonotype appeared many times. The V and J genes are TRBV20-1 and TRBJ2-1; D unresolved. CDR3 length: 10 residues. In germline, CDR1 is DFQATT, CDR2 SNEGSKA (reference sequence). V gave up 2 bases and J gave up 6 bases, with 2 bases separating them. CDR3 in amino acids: CSARSNEQFF. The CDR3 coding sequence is TGCAGTGCTAGATCCAATGAGCAGTTCTTC.

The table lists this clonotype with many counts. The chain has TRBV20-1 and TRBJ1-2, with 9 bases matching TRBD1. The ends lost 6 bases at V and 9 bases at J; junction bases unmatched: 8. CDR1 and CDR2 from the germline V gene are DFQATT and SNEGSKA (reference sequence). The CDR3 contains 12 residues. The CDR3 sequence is CSAADRGKSYTF. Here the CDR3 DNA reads TGCAGTGCCGCAGACAGGGGGAAGAGCTACACCTTC.